This note documents a single TCR beta chain sequence. This sample's time point: neoterminal ileum biopsy at postoperative endoscopy, about 6 months after surgery. The V gene end was trimmed by 5 bases and the J gene end by 5 bases; junction bases not matched to a gene: 10. This CDR3 region has 15 residues. The germline gives CDR1 SNHLY, CDR2 FYNNEI. These data originate in a study of T cell repertoires in ileal Crohn's disease. The overall study: Postoperative therapy was given to about half: roughly 11 thiopurines, about 20 anti-TNF agents.

The data were produced by immunoSEQ multiplex PCR, yet TCRdb's version contains in-frame clones alone and is incomplete. This table has about 60,000 clones, less than 90% appearing once. The TCR was taken from an adult with Crohn's disease. The chain employs TRBV2 and TRBJ2-7; 9 bases are shared with TRBD1. The sequencing sample was made of ileal tissue. The CDR3 protein is CASSKEGQGFNEQYF. The CDR3 DNA follows: TGTGCCAGCAGTAAAGAGGGACAGGGCTTCAACGAGCAGTACTTC. The variable domain in full, with the rest retrieved from reference TRBV2 and TRBJ2-7, is EPEVTQTPSHQVTQMGQEVILRCVPISNHLYFYWYRQILGQKVEFLVSFYNNEISEKSEIFDDQFSVERPDGSNFTLKIRSTKLEDSAMYFCASSKEGQGFNEQYFGPGTRLTVT.